This T cell receptor (beta chain) came from a study of CD8 T cells in ankylosing spondylitis. Study findings and constraints: Matched ankylosing spondylitis synovial fluid reportedly contained a significantly enriched population of disease-linked clones.

Losses at the gene ends were 5 bases for V and 0 bases for J; bases not matched to a gene: 4. The CDR3 is 15 amino acids. Germline V gene sequence: CDR1 SGHVS, CDR2 FQNEAQ. At least ten counts were recorded for this clonotype. Its antigen remains unidentified. One entry per CDR3 protein, called by TCRdb with MiXCR from the 5' RACE reads. The profile shows more than 300,000 distinct CDR3 sequences, under 14% of them singletons. V is TRBV7-8 and J is TRBJ2-1; 7 nucleotides line up with TRBD2. The sequence was collected from a female donor with ankylosing spondylitis or in good health (not recorded which). Sequencing input: blood, either unsorted or a sorted T cell fraction (not recorded which). The CDR3 loop reads CASSLREVSYNEQFF. The CDR3 DNA follows: TGTGCCAGCAGCCTACGGGAGGTCTCCTACAATGAGCAGTTCTTC. The complete variable domain, with remaining parts taken from reference TRBV7-8 and TRBJ2-1, reads GAGVSQSPRYKVAKRGQDVALRCDPISGHVSLFWYQQALGQGPEFLTYFQNEAQLDKSGLPSDRFFAERPEGSVSTLKIQRTQQEDSAVYLCASSLREVSYNEQFFGPGTRLTVL.